One T cell receptor beta chain is described in this entry. Its antigen is as yet unknown. Unique molecular identifiers featured in how the TCRbeta library was prepared. TCRdb reprocessed the PCR reads with MiXCR, giving one entry per CDR3 protein. The sample lists about 470,000 distinct CDR3 sequences; roughly 44% were seen once. The V and J ends lost 3 bases and 3 bases respectively, with 15 bases between them. CDR1 and CDR2 from the germline V gene are ENHRY and SYGVKD. The CDR3 has 16 amino acids. These data originate in a study of T-cell reconstitution after alpha-beta-depleted transplantation in children. Study-wide results and limits: Several hundred rapidly expanded clones from non-depleted graft cells reportedly supplied alpha-beta T cells about two months post-transplant.

The source of this sequence is a girl aged 2-10 years with aplastic anemia, due to receive a stem cell transplant. V is TRBV10-3 and J is TRBJ2-1; D uncertain. The starting material was PBMCs, obtained before TCRalphabeta/CD19-depleted stem cell transplant. The CDR3 loop is CAISDEGMGYYNEQFF. The CDR3 nucleotides are TGTGCCATCAGTGATGAAGGGATGGGGTACTACAATGAGCAGTTCTTC.